The source of this T cell receptor beta chain is a study of blood T cell repertoires in COVID-19. Patients in Seattle were enrolled during active infection, then followed longitudinally. The table came from immunoSEQ multiplex PCR; TCRdb's copy has only in-frame clones and leaves some out. The table lists hundreds of thousands of clones, about 89% of them singletons. The V gene's germline CDR1 is SGHRS and CDR2 YFSETQ. This CDR3 region has 14 residues. V trimming: 3 bases; J trimming: 7 bases; junction bases outside the gene matches: 4. Sequencing input: peripheral blood. This sequence originates from a woman between 45 and 60 years old with COVID-19, enrolled during active disease. This chain uses TRBV5-1 with TRBJ2-1; 10 nucleotides line up with TRBD2. CDR3 residues: CASSSSGSRNEQFF. As DNA, the CDR3 is TGCGCCAGCAGCTCTAGCGGGAGTCGGAATGAGCAGTTCTTC.